Listed below are T cell receptor beta chains from one sample, sequenced in a study of response to subunit inactivated influenza vaccine. TCRdb reprocessed the RT-PCR reads with MiXCR, giving one entry per CDR3 protein. This table holds more than 550,000 distinct CDR3 sequences, approximately 10% found once. The sample was also linked to a second study, of T cells expressing NK-cell markers.

This specimen was PBMCs from blood, taken on the day of vaccination. The receptors stem from a man aged 50 to 59 who received an inactivated influenza vaccine. The CDR3 runs from the conserved cysteine through the conserved F or W. A D gene is named only where the DNA matches it firmly. Size is stated for part of the rows, as once, few or many counts, or as a class when the clone is expanded.

NA	few	TRBV5-1	TRBJ2-7	CASRKRPDNNSEQYF	TGCGCCAGCAGAAAAAGACCGGACAACAATTCCGAGCAGTACTTC
TRBD1	NA	TRBV6-1	TRBJ2-1	CASRPTGGSYNEQFF	TGTGCCAGCAGACCCACAGGGGGCTCCTACAATGAGCAGTTCTTC
NA	few	TRBV12-3/TRBV12-4	TRBJ2-3	CASSPSAPADTQYF	TGTGCCAGCAGTCCCTCCGCCCCAGCAGATACGCAGTATTTT
TRBD2	few	TRBV4-3	TRBJ2-2	CASSFATSALNTGELFF	TGCGCCAGCAGCTTCGCCACTAGCGCCCTGAACACCGGGGAGCTGTTTTTT
NA	few	TRBV12-5	TRBJ1-6	CARGGPLHF	TGTGCTAGGGGGGGACCCCTCCACTTT
NA	few	TRBV4-2	TRBJ2-7	CASSQEEGSTYEQYF	TGTGCCAGCAGCCAAGAAGAGGGGTCCACCTACGAGCAGTACTTC
TRBD1	few	TRBV6-1	TRBJ1-5	CASSDTGGTNQPQHF	TGTGCCAGCAGCGACACAGGGGGTACTAATCAGCCCCAGCATTTT
NA	many	TRBV5-1	TRBJ2-2	CASSLVWAEANTGELFF	TGCGCCAGCAGCTTGGTTTGGGCAGAGGCGAACACCGGGGAGCTGTTTTTT
NA	many	TRBV12-3/TRBV12-4	TRBJ2-7	CATTAGGIDEQYF	TGTGCCACCACCGCCGGGGGCATAGACGAGCAGTACTTC
TRBD2	few	TRBV11-2	TRBJ2-6	CASSLLVGGAGANVLTF	TGTGCCAGCAGCTTATTAGTTGGGGGGGCTGGGGCCAACGTCCTGACTTTC
NA	few	TRBV5-1	TRBJ2-7	CASSPLGQQETYEQYF	TGCGCCAGCAGCCCCCTAGGGCAACAGGAGACCTACGAGCAGTACTTC
TRBD2	NA	TRBV7-9	TRBJ2-1	CASSLTTSVNEQFF	TGTGCCAGCAGCTTAACGACTAGCGTAAATGAGCAGTTCTTC
TRBD2	NA	TRBV5-6	TRBJ2-1	CASSLTSGSYYNEQFF	TGTGCCAGCAGCTTGACTAGCGGGAGCTACTACAATGAGCAGTTCTTC
NA	few	TRBV15	TRBJ2-1	CATSRKLRDLPNEQFF	TGTGCCACCAGCAGAAAACTCCGGGACTTACCGAATGAGCAGTTCTTC
TRBD1	many	TRBV10-3	TRBJ2-3	CAISDKDRDGGDTQYF	TGTGCCATCAGTGATAAGGACAGGGATGGTGGAGATACGCAGTATTTT
NA	many	TRBV5-1	TRBJ2-3	CASSLGTGQSTDTQYF	TGCGCCAGCAGCTTGGGAACAGGGCAAAGCACAGATACGCAGTATTTT
TRBD1	few	TRBV2	TRBJ1-1	CASSLTGENTEAFF	TGTGCCAGCAGCCTCACAGGGGAAAACACTGAAGCTTTCTTT
NA	many	TRBV6-6	TRBJ1-2	CASSAGSGYGYTF	TGTGCCAGCAGTGCAGGGTCGGGCTATGGCTACACCTTC
NA	few	TRBV20-1	TRBJ1-2	CSAARQSYGYTF	TGCAGTGCTGCACGACAGTCCTATGGCTACACCTTC
NA	many	TRBV5-1	TRBJ2-7	CASSLDRAYEQYF	TGCGCCAGCAGCTTGGACAGGGCCTACGAGCAGTACTTC
NA	few	TRBV10-3	TRBJ2-4	CAITSDLAKNIQYF	TGTGCCATCACTTCGGACCTAGCCAAAAACATTCAGTACTTC
TRBD2	many	TRBV10-2	TRBJ2-1	CASVTGGFSYNEQFF	TGCGCCAGCGTTACGGGGGGGTTCTCCTACAATGAGCAGTTCTTC
NA	NA	TRBV4-3	TRBJ2-5	CASSQDGGAETQYF	TGCGCCAGCAGCCAAGATGGGGGCGCGGAGACCCAGTACTTC
TRBD2	few	TRBV18	TRBJ2-7	CASSRLLAVALEQYF	TGTGCCAGCTCCCGTCTCCTAGCGGTAGCCCTCGAGCAGTACTTC
TRBD2	NA	TRBV9	TRBJ2-1	CASSVSSGVFNEQFF	TGTGCCAGCAGCGTATCTAGCGGGGTTTTCAATGAGCAGTTCTTC
TRBD2	NA	TRBV11-2	TRBJ2-3	CASSLERGGTQYF	TGTGCCAGCAGCTTAGAGCGGGGAGGGACGCAGTATTTT